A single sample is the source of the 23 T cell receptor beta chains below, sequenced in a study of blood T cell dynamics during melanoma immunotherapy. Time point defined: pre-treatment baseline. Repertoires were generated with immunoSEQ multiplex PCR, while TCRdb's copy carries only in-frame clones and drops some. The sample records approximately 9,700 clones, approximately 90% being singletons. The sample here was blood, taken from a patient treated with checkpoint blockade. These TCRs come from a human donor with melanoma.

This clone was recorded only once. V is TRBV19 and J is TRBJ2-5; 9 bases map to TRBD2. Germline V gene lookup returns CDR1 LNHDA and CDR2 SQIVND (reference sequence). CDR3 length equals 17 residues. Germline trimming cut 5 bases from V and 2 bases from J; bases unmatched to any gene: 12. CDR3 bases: TGTGCCAGTAGTGCCCCTCTTGGACTAGCGCCACAAGAGACCCAGTACTTC. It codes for CASSAPLGLAPQETQYF.

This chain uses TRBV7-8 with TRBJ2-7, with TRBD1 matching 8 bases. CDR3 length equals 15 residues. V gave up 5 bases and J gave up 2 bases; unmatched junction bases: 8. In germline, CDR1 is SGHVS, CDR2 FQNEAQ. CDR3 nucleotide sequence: TGTGCCAGCAGCAGAGGGACAGGTTGGACCTACGAGCAGTACTTC. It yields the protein CASSRGTGWTYEQYF. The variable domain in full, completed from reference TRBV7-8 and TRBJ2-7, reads GAGVSQSPRYKVAKRGQDVALRCDPISGHVSLFWYQQALGQGPEFLTYFQNEAQLDKSGLPSDRFFAERPEGSVSTLKIQRTQQEDSAVYLCASSRGTGWTYEQYFGPGTRLTVT.

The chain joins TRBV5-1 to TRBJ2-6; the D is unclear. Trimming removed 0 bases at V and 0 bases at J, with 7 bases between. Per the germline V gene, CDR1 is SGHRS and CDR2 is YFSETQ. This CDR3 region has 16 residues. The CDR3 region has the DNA TGCGCCAGCAGCTTGGGGTGGAGCTCTGGGGCCAACGTCCTGACTTTC. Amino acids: CASSLGWSSGANVLTF.

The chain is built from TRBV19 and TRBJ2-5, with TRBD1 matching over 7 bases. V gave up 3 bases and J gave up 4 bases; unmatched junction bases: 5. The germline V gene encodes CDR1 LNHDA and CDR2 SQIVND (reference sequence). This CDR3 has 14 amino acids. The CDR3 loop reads CASSIGQDGETQYF. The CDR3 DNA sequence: TGTGCCAGTAGTATCGGACAGGACGGAGAGACCCAGTACTTC.

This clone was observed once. CDR3 DNA: TGTGCCAGCATGTTGGGCAGACCCTATAGCAATCAGCCCCAGCATTTT. Encoded protein: CASMLGRPYSNQPQHF. This sequence joins TRBV25-1 and TRBJ1-5; D gene uncertain. Trimming took off 7 bases at V and 0 bases at J, with 16 bases between the two ends. Germline V CDR1 and CDR2: MGHDK, SYGVNS. This CDR3 contains 16 residues.

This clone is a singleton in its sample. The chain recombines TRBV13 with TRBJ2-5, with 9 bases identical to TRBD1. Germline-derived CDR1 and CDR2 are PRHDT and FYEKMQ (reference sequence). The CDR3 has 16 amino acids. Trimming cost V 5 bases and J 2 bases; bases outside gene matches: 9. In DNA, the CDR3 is TGTGCCAGCAGCAACCCTCCTGACAGGGGGCAAGAGACCCAGTACTTC. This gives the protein CASSNPPDRGQETQYF.

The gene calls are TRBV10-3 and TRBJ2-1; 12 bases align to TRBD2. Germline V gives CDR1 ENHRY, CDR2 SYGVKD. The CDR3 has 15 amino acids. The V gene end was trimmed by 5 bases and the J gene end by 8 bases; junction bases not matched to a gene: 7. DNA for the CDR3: TGTGCCATCAGTCCCGGACTAGCGGGAAGCGATGAGCAGTTCTTC. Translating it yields CAISPGLAGSDEQFF.

The CDR3 bases are TGCAGCGTTGAACTTGCGGGGTTGAACACCGGGGAGCTGTTTTTT. Translating it yields CSVELAGLNTGELFF. The chain uses TRBV29-1 and TRBJ2-2; D is possibly TRBD2 (6 bases). The V and J ends lost 2 bases and 1 base respectively, with 11 bases between them. This CDR3 has 15 amino acids. Per germline, CDR1 SQVTM and CDR2 ANQGSEA.

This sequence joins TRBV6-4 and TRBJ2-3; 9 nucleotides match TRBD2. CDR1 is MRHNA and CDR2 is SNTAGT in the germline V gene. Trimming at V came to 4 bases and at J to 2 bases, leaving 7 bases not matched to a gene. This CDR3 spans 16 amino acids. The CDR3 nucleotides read TGTGCCAGCAGTGGGGTAGCGGGAGCCGCCACAGATACGCAGTATTTT. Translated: CASSGVAGAATDTQYF.

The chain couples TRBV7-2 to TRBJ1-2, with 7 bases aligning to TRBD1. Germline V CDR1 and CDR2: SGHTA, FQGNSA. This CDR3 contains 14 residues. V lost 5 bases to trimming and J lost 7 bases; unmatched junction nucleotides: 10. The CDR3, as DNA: TGTGCCAGCAGCCCATCCGGGACAGAGTTTGGCTACACCTTC. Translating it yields CASSPSGTEFGYTF.

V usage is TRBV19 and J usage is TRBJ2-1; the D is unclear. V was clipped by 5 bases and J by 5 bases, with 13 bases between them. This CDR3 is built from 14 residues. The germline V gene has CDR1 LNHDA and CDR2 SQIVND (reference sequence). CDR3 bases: TGTGCCAGTAGTCTCTCGGGCCCTCACAATGAGCAGTTCTTC. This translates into CASSLSGPHNEQFF.

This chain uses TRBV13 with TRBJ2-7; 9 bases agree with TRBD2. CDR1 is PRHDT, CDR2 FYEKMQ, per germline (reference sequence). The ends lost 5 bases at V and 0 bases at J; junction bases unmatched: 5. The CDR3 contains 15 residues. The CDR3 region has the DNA TGTGCCAGCAGCGGTTTTAGCGGGAGCTCCTACGAGCAGTACTTC. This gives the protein CASSGFSGSSYEQYF. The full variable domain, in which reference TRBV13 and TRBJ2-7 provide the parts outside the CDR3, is AAGVIQSPRHLIKEKRETATLKCYPIPRHDTVYWYQQGPGQDPQFLISFYEKMQSDKGSIPDRFSAQQFSDYHSELNMSSLELGDSALYFCASSGFSGSSYEQYFGPGTRLTVT.

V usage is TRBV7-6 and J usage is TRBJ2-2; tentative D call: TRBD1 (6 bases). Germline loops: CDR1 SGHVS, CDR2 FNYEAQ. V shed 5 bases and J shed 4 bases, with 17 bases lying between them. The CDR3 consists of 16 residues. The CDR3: CASSPNDRLGTGELFF. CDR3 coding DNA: TGTGCCAGCAGCCCCAATGACAGGCTCGGCACCGGGGAGCTGTTTTTT.

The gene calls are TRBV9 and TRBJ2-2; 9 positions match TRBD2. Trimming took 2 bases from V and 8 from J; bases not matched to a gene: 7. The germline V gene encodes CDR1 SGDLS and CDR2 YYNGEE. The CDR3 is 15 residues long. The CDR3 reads CASSVLAGAGGELFF. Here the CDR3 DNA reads TGTGCCAGCAGCGTGTTAGCGGGAGCCGGGGGGGAGCTGTTTTTT.

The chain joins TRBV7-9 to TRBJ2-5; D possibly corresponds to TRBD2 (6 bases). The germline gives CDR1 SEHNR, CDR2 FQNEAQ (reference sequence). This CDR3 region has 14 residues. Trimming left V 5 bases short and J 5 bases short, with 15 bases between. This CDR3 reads CASSPSQSGETQYF. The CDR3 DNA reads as TGTGCCAGCAGCCCCTCCCAGAGCGGGGAGACCCAGTACTTC.

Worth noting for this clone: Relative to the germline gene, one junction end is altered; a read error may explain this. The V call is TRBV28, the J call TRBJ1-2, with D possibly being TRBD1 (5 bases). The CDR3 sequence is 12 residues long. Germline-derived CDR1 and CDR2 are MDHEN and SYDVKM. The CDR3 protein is CASSLKSGSNRF. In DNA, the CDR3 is TGTGCCAGCAGTTTAAAGTCAGGGTCAAACCGCTTC.

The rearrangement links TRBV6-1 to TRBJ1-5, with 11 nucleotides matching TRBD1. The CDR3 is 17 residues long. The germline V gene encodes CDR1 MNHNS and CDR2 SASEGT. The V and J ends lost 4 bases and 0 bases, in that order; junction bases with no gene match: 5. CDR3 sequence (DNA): TGTGCCAGCAGTGGGGGGACAGGGGGATATAGCAATCAGCCCCAGCATTTT. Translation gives CASSGGTGGYSNQPQHF.

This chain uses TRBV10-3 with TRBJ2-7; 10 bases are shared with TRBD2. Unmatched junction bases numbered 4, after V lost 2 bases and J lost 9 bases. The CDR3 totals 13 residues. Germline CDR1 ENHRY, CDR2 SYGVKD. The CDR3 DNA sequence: TGTGCCATCAGTGAGGGACTAGCGGTTGTGCAGTACTTC. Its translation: CAISEGLAVVQYF.

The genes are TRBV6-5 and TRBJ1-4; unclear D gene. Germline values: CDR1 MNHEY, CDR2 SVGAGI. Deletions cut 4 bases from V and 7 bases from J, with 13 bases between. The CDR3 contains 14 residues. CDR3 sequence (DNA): TGTGCCAGCAGTTCGGGTGGGAAGCGTGAAAAACTGTTTTTT. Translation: CASSSGGKREKLFF.

CDR3 nucleotides: TGTGCCAGCAGTGCTTACAGGGGTGTTGACACCGGGGAGCTGTTTTTT. Translated: CASSAYRGVDTGELFF. This chain links TRBV6-1 with TRBJ2-2; 7 positions match TRBD1. The V gene end was trimmed by 4 bases and the J gene end by 3 bases; junction bases not matched to a gene: 8. The CDR3 length is 16 residues. Germline CDR1 is MNHNS and CDR2 is SASEGT.

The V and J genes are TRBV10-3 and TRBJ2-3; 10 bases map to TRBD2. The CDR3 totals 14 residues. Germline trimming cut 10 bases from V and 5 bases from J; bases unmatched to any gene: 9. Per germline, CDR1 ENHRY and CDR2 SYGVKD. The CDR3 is CATGGLAGVDTQYF. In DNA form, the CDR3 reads TGTGCCACGGGCGGGCTAGCGGGAGTAGATACGCAGTATTTT.

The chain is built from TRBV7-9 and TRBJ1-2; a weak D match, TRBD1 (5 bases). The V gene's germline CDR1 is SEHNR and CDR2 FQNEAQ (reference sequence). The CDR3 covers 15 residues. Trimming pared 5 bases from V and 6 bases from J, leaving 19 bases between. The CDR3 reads CASSHRDRRDDGYTF. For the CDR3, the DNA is TGTGCCAGCAGCCATAGGGACCGGCGGGATGATGGCTACACCTTC.

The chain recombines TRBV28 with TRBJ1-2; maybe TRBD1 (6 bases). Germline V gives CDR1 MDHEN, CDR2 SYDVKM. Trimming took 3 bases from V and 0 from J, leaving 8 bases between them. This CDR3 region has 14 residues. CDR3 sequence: CASSLDRANYGYTF. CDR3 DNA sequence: TGTGCCAGCAGTTTGGACAGAGCTAACTATGGCTACACCTTC.